These 16 T cell receptor beta chains were all obtained from the same sample, sequenced in a study of regulatory T cells in long-lasting Graves disease. Combining iRepertoire HTBI primers with Arm-PCR of CDR3 regions, the authors built TCR beta libraries. TCRdb re-called the multiplex PCR reads through MiXCR, storing one row per CDR3 protein. This table holds 600,000 to 650,000 distinct CDR3 sequences, 15% to 20% found once. Time point of the sample: newly diagnosed GD, antithyroid drugs for less than 3 months. The authors made the TCR library using RNA they extracted from PBMCs. These data are also associated with another study on T cells in Graves' hyperthyroidism and ophthalmopathy.

Material: peripheral blood mononuclear cells (PBMCs), obtained at new diagnosis, from a patient treated with antithyroid drugs. These receptors originate from a woman aged 30 to 39 with Graves disease.

This clonotype was detected only a few times. V is TRBV20-1 and J is TRBJ2-1; D may correspond to TRBD1 or TRBD2 (5 bases each). V dropped 6 bases and J dropped 11 bases, with 23 bases sitting between them. The CDR3 extends over 14 amino acids. Germline V CDR1 and CDR2: DFQATT, SNEGSKA (reference sequence). The CDR3 region has the DNA TGCAGTGCCTCGCCCGGGACGCCTCGAAGTCAGCAGTTCTTC. It encodes CSASPGTPRSQQFF.

Only a few counts were recorded for this clonotype. The V call is TRBV24-1, the J call TRBJ2-7, with TRBD1 as a possible D gene (6 bases). Between the trimmed V and J ends, which lost 6 bases and 5 bases, there was a span of 13 bases. The length of the CDR3 is 13 residues. Germline CDR1 is KGHDR and CDR2 is SFDVKD. This chain's CDR3 is CATSLRGRDEQYF. CDR3 coding DNA: TGTGCCACCAGTCTCAGGGGAAGAGACGAGCAGTACTTC.

This clonotype was observed many times. V is TRBV29-1 and J is TRBJ1-4, with D uncertain. The CDR3 loop spans 14 amino acids. Germline CDR1 reads SQVTM; CDR2 reads ANQGSEA. Trimming stripped 7 bases from V and 0 bases from J, with 12 bases between. The CDR3 spells CSAQTDATNEKLFF. The CDR3 bases are TGCAGCGCCCAGACCGATGCAACTAATGAAAAACTGTTTTTT.

This clonotype came up many times. The chain carries TRBV6-2 or TRBV6-3 and TRBJ1-2; D gene uncertain. The V gene's germline CDR1 is MNHEY and CDR2 SVGEGT. V was cut by 6 bases and J by 5 bases, with 7 bases left in between. The CDR3 has 11 amino acids. The CDR3 loop is CASRERYGYTF. Written as DNA, the CDR3 is TGTGCCAGCAGGGAGAGATATGGCTACACCTTC.

This clonotype was observed many times. The V and J genes are TRBV9 and TRBJ2-1; 7 bases line up with TRBD2. The CDR3 spans 14 residues. V was clipped by 3 bases and J by 9 bases; unmatched bases: 9. Germline values: CDR1 SGDLS, CDR2 YYNGEE. The CDR3 sequence is CASSGGGIGSEQFF. Written as DNA, the CDR3 is TGTGCCAGCAGCGGGGGAGGGATTGGTTCTGAGCAGTTCTTC.

The chain carries TRBV4-1 and TRBJ2-5; no firm D call. Germline loops: CDR1 MGHRA, CDR2 YSYEKL. With 2 bases removed from V and 8 bases from J, the gap between germline ends came to 0 bases. This CDR3 comprises 9 residues. This CDR3 is CASSQTQYF. The DNA for the CDR3 is TGCGCCAGCAGCCAAACCCAGTACTTC.

This clonotype was observed many times. The chain has TRBV28 and TRBJ1-6; 7 nucleotides line up with TRBD1. With 3 bases clipped from V and 8 bases from J, the junction kept 10 bases outside the gene matches. The V gene's germline CDR1 is MDHEN and CDR2 SYDVKM. The CDR3 has 16 residues. The CDR3 here is CASSFTRPGGYSPLHF. The CDR3 nucleotides are TGTGCCAGCAGTTTTACTCGGCCAGGGGGATATTCACCCCTCCACTTT.

This clonotype was recorded at least ten times. The V call is TRBV3-1, the J call TRBJ1-1; possibly TRBD1 for D (5 bases). The V end lost 4 bases, the J end lost 0 bases, and 9 bases lay between the germline ends. The CDR3 totals 14 residues. CDR1 and CDR2 from the germline V gene are LGHDT and YNNKEL (reference sequence). CDR3 sequence reads: CASSPGGLNTEAFF. CDR3 bases: TGTGCCAGCAGCCCCGGGGGTTTGAACACTGAAGCTTTCTTT.

This clonotype was seen at least ten times. The J gene is TRBJ1-6, the V gene TRBV2, with a possible D match to TRBD1 (6 bases). Trimming shortened V by 1 base and J by 10 bases, and 11 bases separated the two germline ends. The CDR3 consists of 14 residues. CDR1 and CDR2 from the germline V gene are SNHLY and FYNNEI. The CDR3 region is CASSEEQGRSPLHF. Written as DNA, the CDR3 is TGTGCCAGCAGTGAAGAACAGGGCCGGTCACCCCTCCACTTT. Based on the CDR3 plus reference TRBV2 and TRBJ1-6, the full variable domain is EPEVTQTPSHQVTQMGQEVILRCVPISNHLYFYWYRQILGQKVEFLVSFYNNEISEKSEIFDDQFSVERPDGSNFTLKIRSTKLEDSAMYFCASSEEQGRSPLHFGNGTRLTVT.

At least ten counts were recorded for this clonotype. This chain links TRBV10-3 with TRBJ1-2, with 7 bases that match TRBD1. The CDR3 consists of 15 residues. After removal of 7 bases from V and 4 bases from J, the junction contained 12 bases not matched to a gene. Germline V CDR1 and CDR2: ENHRY, SYGVKD. The CDR3 here is CAITKNRGDGYGYTF. As DNA, the CDR3 is TGTGCCATCACCAAAAACAGGGGTGACGGCTATGGCTACACCTTC.

The J gene is TRBJ2-1, the V gene TRBV24-1; maybe TRBD2 (7 bases). V lost 1 base to trimming and J lost 14 bases, with 23 bases between them. The CDR3 covers 16 residues. Germline assignment: CDR1 KGHDR and CDR2 SFDVKD. DNA for the CDR3: TGTGCCACCAGTGATTTATTCCCTCATCGACGGGGGGCAAAGTTCTTC. Residues: CATSDLFPHRRGAKFF.

This clonotype was recorded a few times. This sequence joins TRBV27 and TRBJ2-3, with D possibly TRBD1 on 6 matching bases. CDR3 length: 15 amino acids. The V and J ends lost 4 bases and 4 bases respectively, with 15 bases between them. CDR1 is MNHEY, CDR2 SMNVEV, per germline (reference sequence). The CDR3 loop is CASSYWGLESDTQYF. The CDR3 DNA reads TGTGCCAGCAGTTATTGGGGGCTAGAATCAGATACGCAGTATTTT.

In this sample, this clonotype turned up many times. The rearrangement links TRBV27 to TRBJ2-1; 9 bases align to TRBD2. Looked up from germline, CDR1 is MNHEY and CDR2 is SMNVEV (reference sequence). V was clipped by 0 bases and J by 5 bases; unmatched bases: 2. The length of the CDR3 is 15 residues. Written as DNA, the CDR3 is TGTGCCAGCAGTTTATCTGCGGGAGGGCACAATGAGCAGTTCTTC. Translated, it gives CASSLSAGGHNEQFF.

This clonotype was counted ten times or more. The chain employs TRBV28 and TRBJ1-2; D not resolved. The V gene lost 5 bases and the J gene lost 4 bases, with 14 bases spanning the gap. Germline V gene lookup returns CDR1 MDHEN and CDR2 SYDVKM. This CDR3 contains 14 residues. CDR3 protein: CASSPNSYFYGYTF. The CDR3 nucleotides are TGTGCCAGCAGTCCGAACAGCTACTTCTATGGCTACACCTTC.

This clonotype was counted many times. For the CDR3, the DNA is TGTGCCAGTCAACAGGGAAGCTCCTACAATGAGCAGTTCTTC. This sequence encodes CASQQGSSYNEQFF. The chain combines TRBV28 with TRBJ2-1; TRBD1 might be the D (6 bases). Trimming cost V 9 bases and J 0 bases, with 12 bases left between them. In germline, CDR1 is MDHEN, CDR2 SYDVKM. CDR3 size: 14 residues.

This clonotype was observed a few times. The gene calls are TRBV6-1 and TRBJ2-2; D may be TRBD1 (5 bases). Germline CDR1 is MNHNS and CDR2 is SASEGT. There are 15 residues in the CDR3. V was trimmed by 7 bases and J by 1 base, leaving 13 bases between them. CDR3: CASNPRAGNTGELFF. The CDR3 bases are TGTGCCAGCAACCCCAGGGCAGGGAACACCGGGGAGCTGTTTTTT.